This TCR beta chain was documented in a study of CD8 T cells in ankylosing spondylitis. In germline, CDR1 is KGHSH, CDR2 LQKENI. The CDR3 covers 14 residues. This clonotype was found many times. Mismatch with germline at one junction end may stem from a read error. MiXCR, run by TCRdb on the 5' RACE reads, gives a single entry per CDR3 protein. The table lists around 230,000 distinct CDR3 sequences, 8.2% of them singletons. This receptor was taken from a female donor with ankylosing spondylitis or in good health (not recorded which). Sequencing input: blood, either unsorted or a sorted T cell fraction (not recorded which). The chain combines TRBV18 with TRBJ2-5; D is uncertain. This CDR3 is CASSPSGRQETQYF. CDR3 coding DNA: TGCGCCAGCAGCCCCTCGGGTAGGCAAGAGACCCAGTACTTC.